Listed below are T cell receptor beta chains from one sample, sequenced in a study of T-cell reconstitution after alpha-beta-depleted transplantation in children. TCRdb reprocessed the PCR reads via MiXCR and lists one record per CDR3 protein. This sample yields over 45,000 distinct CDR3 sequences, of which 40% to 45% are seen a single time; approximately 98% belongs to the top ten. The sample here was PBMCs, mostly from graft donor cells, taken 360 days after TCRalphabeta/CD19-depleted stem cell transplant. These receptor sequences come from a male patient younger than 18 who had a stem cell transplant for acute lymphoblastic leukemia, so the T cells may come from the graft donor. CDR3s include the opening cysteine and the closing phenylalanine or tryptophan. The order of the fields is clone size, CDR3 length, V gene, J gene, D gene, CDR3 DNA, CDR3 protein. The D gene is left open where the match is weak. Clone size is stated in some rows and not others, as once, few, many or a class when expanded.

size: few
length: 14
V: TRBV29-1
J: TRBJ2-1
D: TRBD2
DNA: TGCGCAGGGGTTCCAGCGGGAGCTCCTACCGAGCAGTTCTTC
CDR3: CAGVPAGAPTEQFF

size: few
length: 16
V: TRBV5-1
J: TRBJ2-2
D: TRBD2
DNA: TGCGCCAGCAGCCCCGGGACTAGCGGGAGTGCCGGGGAGCTGTTTTTT
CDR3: CASSPGTSGSAGELFF

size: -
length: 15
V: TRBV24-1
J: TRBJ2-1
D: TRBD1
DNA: TGTGCCACCAGTGATCCAGGACAGGGTAGGAATGAGCAGTTCTTC
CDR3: CATSDPGQGRNEQFF

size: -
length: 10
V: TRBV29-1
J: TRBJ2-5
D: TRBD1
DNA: TGCAGCGGGGGACAGGAGACCCAGTACTTC
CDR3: CSGGQETQYF

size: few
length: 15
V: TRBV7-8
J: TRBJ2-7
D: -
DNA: TGTGCCAGCAGCTTACTTCGCAGCCTCAGGGACGAGCAGTACTTC
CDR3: CASSLLRSLRDEQYF

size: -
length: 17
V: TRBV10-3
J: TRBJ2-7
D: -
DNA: TGTGCCATCAGTGACCCCGGGGACGGTTACTTCACCTACGAGCAGTACTTC
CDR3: CAISDPGDGYFTYEQYF

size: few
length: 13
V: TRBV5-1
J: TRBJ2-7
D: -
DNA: TGCGCCAGCAGCTTTGACAGTTCCTACGAGCAGTACTTC
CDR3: CASSFDSSYEQYF

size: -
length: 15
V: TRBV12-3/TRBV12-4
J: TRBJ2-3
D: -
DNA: TGTGCCAGCAGTTTAAGGGGGGCAGTTGGAGATACGCAGTATTTT
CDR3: CASSLRGAVGDTQYF

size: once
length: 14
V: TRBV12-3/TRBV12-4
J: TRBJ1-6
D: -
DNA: TGTGCCAGCAGCTCTGACACGTTGAATTCACCCCTCCACTTT
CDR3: CASSSDTLNSPLHF

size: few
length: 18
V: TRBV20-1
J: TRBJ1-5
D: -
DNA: TGCAGTGCTAGCATTGCGGGCAGTCGCCGGTATAGCAATCAGCCCCAGCATTTT
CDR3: CSASIAGSRRYSNQPQHF

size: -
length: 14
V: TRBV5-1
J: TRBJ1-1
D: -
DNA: TGCGCCAGCAGCTTGGAACAGGGAAACACTGAAGCTTTCTTT
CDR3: CASSLEQGNTEAFF

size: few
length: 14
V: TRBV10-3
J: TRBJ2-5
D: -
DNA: TGTGCCATCAGTGAGTCGAAGGGTATGGAGACCCAGTACTTC
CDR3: CAISESKGMETQYF

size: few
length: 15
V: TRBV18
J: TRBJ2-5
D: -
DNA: TGTGCCAGCTCACCACGAACCGACAGGAGGGAGACCCAGTACTTC
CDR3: CASSPRTDRRETQYF

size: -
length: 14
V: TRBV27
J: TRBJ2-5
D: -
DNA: TGTGCCAGCAGTCCGGCGACTAGCCAAGAGACCCAGTACTTC
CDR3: CASSPATSQETQYF

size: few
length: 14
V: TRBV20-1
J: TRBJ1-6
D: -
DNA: TGCAGTCTAGACCTTCTCTCCTATAATTCACCCCTCCACTTT
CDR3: CSLDLLSYNSPLHF

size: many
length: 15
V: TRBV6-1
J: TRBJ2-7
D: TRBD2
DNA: TGTGCCAGCACCACATACGGGACTAGAATCTACGAGCAGTACTTC
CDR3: CASTTYGTRIYEQYF

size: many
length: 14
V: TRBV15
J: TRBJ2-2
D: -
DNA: TGTGCCACCAGCAGGCCCCCGGCCACCGGGGAGCTGTTTTTT
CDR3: CATSRPPATGELFF

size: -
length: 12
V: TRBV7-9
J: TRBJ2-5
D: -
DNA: TGTGCCAGCAGCTTACGGGTTGAGACCCAGTACTTC
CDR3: CASSLRVETQYF

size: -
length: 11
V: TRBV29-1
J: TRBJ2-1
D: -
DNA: TGCAGCGTTGGGGTGGCCAAGGAGCAGTTCTTC
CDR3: CSVGVAKEQFF

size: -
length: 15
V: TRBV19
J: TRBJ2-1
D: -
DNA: TGTGCCAGTAGTAGGACTGGACCCCCGTGGAATGAGCAGTTCTTC
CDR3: CASSRTGPPWNEQFF

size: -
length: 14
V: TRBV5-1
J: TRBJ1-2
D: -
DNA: TGCGCCAGCAGCTTGGGGCCGGGGGAGGCTGGCTACACCTTC
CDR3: CASSLGPGEAGYTF

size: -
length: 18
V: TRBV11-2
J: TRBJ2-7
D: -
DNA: TGTGCCAGCAGCTTAATCCCGAGCAGGGTGTTACTTTCCTACGAGCAGTACTTC
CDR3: CASSLIPSRVLLSYEQYF

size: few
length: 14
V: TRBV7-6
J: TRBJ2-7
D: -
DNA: TGTGCCAGCAGCTTGGGGGGCTCAGTTTTGGAGCAGTACTTC
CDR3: CASSLGGSVLEQYF

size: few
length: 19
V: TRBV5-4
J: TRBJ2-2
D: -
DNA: TGTGCCAGCAGCTGGGGGGTTGGACAGCCCCTCGCGAACACCGGGGAGCTGTTTTTT
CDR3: CASSWGVGQPLANTGELFF

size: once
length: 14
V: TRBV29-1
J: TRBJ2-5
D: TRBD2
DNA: TGCAGCGTGGGCCTAGCGGGCCCCCAAGAGACCCAGTACTTC
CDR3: CSVGLAGPQETQYF

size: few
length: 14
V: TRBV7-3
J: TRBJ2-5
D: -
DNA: TGTGCCAGCAGCTTAACTGGGTACCAAGAGACCCAGTACTTC
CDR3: CASSLTGYQETQYF

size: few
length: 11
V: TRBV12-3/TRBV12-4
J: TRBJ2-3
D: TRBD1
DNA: TGTGCCAGCAGAATGGGACAGGGGCAGTATTTT
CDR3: CASRMGQGQYF

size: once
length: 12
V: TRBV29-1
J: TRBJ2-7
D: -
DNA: TGCAGCGTTGGGGCAGGGGGGTACGAGCAGTACTTC
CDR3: CSVGAGGYEQYF